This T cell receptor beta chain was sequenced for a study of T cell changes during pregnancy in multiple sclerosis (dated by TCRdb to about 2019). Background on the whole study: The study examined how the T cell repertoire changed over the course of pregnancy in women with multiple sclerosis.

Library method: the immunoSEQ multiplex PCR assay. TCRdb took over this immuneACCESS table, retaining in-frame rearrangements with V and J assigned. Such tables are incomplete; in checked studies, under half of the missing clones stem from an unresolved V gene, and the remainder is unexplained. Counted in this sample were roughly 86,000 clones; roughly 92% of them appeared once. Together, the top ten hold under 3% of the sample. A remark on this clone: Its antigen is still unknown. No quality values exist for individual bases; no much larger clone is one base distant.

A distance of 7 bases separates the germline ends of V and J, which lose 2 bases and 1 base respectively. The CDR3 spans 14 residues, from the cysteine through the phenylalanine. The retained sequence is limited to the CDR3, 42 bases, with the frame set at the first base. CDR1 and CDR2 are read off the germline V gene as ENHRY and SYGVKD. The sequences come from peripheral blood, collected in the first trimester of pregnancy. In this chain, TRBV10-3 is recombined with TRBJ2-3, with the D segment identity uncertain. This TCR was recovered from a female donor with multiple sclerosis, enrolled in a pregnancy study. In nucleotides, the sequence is TGTGCCATCAGTGAGACTCGGGGCACAGATACGCAGTATTTT. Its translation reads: CAISETRGTDTQYF.